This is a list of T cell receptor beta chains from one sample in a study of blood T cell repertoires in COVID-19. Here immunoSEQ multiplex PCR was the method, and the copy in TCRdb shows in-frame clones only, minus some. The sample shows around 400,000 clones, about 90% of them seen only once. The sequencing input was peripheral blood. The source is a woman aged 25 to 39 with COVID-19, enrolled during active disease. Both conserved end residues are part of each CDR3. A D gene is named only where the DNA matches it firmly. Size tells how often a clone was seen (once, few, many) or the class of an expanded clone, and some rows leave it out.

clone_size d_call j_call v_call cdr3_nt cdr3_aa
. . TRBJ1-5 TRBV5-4 TGTGCCAGCAGCGCGGGGACGGGCAATCAGCCCCAGCATTTT CASSAGTGNQPQHF
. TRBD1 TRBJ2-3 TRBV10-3 TGTGCCATCAGCGAAGACAGGGGACGCACAGATACGCAGTATTTT CAISEDRGRTDTQYF
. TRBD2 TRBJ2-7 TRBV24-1 TGTGCCACCAGTGACTCTACTAGCGGGAGTCTCCGGGAGCAGTACTTC CATSDSTSGSLREQYF
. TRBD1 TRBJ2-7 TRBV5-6 TGTGCCAGCAGCTCGACAGGGGCCGTGAACGAGCAGTACTTC CASSSTGAVNEQYF
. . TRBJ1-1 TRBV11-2 TGTGCCAGCAGCTTAATGGCATCTTCGGGAGAAGCTTTCTTT CASSLMASSGEAFF
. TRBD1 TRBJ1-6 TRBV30 TGTGCCTGGAGTAGGGGACAGGGGTCCTCACCCCTCCACTTT CAWSRGQGSSPLHF
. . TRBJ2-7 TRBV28 TGTGCCAGCAGTCAGGCAGGGTTCTACGAGCAGTACTTC CASSQAGFYEQYF
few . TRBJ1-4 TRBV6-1 TGTGCCAGCAGTGAGAACCAGGGGCATGAAAAACTGTTTTTT CASSENQGHEKLFF
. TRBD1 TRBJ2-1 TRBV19 TGTGCCAGTAGTGCCTCAAACAGGGGGCCCTACAATGAGCAGTTCTTC CASSASNRGPYNEQFF
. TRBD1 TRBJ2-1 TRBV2 TGTGCCGGGAGACAGGGGTATGAGCAGTTCTTC CAGRQGYEQFF
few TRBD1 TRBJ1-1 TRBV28 TGTGCCAGCCGCAGGGGGGATCTTGAAGCTTTCTTT CASRRGDLEAFF
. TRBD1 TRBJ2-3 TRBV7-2 TGTGCCAGCAGCTCAGGGACAGGGGTGACAGATACGCAGTATTTT CASSSGTGVTDTQYF
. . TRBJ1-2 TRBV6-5 TGTGCCAGCAGTTACCAGATGGGCTCGGGCTACACCTTC CASSYQMGSGYTF
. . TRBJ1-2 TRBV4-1 TGCGCCAGCAGCCAGAGGGGACTAGGCTATGGCTACACCTTC CASSQRGLGYGYTF
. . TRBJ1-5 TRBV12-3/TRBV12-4 TGTGCCAGCAGCCCCCTCGGACTACCCCAGCATTTT CASSPLGLPQHF
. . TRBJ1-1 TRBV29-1 TGCAGCGTTGGTTGGGGCGCGAACACTGAAGCTTTCTTT CSVGWGANTEAFF
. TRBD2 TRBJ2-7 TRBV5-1 TGCGCCAGCAGCGCCGGGACTAGCGTAGCCTACGAGCAGTACTTC CASSAGTSVAYEQYF
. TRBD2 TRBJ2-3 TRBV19 TGTGCCAGTAGTACGACTAGCGGGGGCACAGATACGCAGTATTTT CASSTTSGGTDTQYF
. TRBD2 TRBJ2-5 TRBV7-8 TGTGCCAGCAGCCGCCCTAGCGGGAGTGTACAAGAGACCCAGTACTTC CASSRPSGSVQETQYF
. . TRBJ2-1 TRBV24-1 TGTGCCACCAGTGATTTCGGCAGGGGCCGCCAGTTCTTC CATSDFGRGRQFF
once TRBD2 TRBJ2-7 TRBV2 TGTGCCAGCAGTGGGCTAGCGGGAGGCCTTCTGACATACGAGCAGTACTTC CASSGLAGGLLTYEQYF
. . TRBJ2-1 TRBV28 TGTGCCAGCAGTTTTTTAGGAGACAATGAGCAGTTCTTC CASSFLGDNEQFF
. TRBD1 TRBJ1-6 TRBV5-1 TGCGCCAGCAGCCGGGACAGCCTTGAATTGGGTTCACCCCTCCACTTT CASSRDSLELGSPLHF
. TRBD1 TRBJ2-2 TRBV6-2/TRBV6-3 TGTGCCAGCAGTCAGGCAGGGGGCACCGGGGAGCTGTTTTTT CASSQAGGTGELFF
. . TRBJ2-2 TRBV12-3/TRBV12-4 TGTGCCAGCACCAAGAGGGGGGAGCTGTTTTTT CASTKRGELFF
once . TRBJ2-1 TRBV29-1 TGCAGCGTAGGACTGTCGAGCTCCTACAATGAGCAGTTCTTC CSVGLSSSYNEQFF
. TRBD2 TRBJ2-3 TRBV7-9 TGTGCCAGCAGCTTAGGACTAGCGGGAGATTGGGCAGATACGCAGTATTTT CASSLGLAGDWADTQYF
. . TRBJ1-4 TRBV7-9 TGTGCCAGCAGCTTCGCGGACAGACGCGAAAAACTGTTTTTT CASSFADRREKLFF
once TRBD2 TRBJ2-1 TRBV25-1 TGTGCCAGCAGTGAAGGGTGGGGGACTAGCTATCTCTATGAGCAGTTCTTC CASSEGWGTSYLYEQFF
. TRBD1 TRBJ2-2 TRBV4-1 TGCGCCAGCAGCCAAGCCCTAATGACAGGGGGCTCTGTCACCGGGGAGCTGTTTTTT CASSQALMTGGSVTGELFF
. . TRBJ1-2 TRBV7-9 TGTGCCAGCTCAGAGCGGTTAAACTATGGCTACACCTTC CASSERLNYGYTF
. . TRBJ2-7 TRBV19 TGTGCCAGTAGTATAGGCGGGACCCGATCCTCCTACGAGCAGTACTTC CASSIGGTRSSYEQYF
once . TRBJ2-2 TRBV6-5 TGTGCCAGCGGGCAGGGGGGAGCCCAGGAGCTGTTTTTT CASGQGGAQELFF
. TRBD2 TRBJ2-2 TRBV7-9 TGTGCCAGCAGCTCTTCCGGGACTACGAACACCGGGGAGCTGTTTTTT CASSSSGTTNTGELFF